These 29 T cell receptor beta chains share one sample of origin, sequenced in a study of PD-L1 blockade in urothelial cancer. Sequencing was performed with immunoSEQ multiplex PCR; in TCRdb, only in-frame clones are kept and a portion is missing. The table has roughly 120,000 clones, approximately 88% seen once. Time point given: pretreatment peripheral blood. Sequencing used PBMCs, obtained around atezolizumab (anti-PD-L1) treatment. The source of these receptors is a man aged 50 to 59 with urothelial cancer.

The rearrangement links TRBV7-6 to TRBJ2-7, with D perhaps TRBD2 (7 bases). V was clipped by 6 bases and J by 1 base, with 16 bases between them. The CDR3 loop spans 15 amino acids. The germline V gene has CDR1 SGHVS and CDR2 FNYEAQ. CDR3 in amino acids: CASSQGGGQSYEQYF. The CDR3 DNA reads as TGTGCCAGCAGTCAGGGCGGGGGACAATCCTACGAGCAGTACTTC.

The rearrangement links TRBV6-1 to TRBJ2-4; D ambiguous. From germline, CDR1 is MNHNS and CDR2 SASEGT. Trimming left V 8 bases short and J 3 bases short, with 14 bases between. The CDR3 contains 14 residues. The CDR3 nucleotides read TGTGCCAGCTTCAAAAGGTCGGGCAAAAACATTCAGTACTTC. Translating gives CASFKRSGKNIQYF.

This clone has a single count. In DNA form, the CDR3 reads TGTGCCTGGAACAGGGGGCCCGGCGGGGAGCTGTTTTTT. Amino acid sequence: CAWNRGPGGELFF. The V call is TRBV30, the J call TRBJ2-2, with 9 bases that match TRBD1. Trimming took 4 bases from V and 7 from J; bases not matched to a gene: 4. The CDR3 sequence is 13 residues long. Looked up from germline, CDR1 is GTSNPN and CDR2 is SVGIG (reference sequence).

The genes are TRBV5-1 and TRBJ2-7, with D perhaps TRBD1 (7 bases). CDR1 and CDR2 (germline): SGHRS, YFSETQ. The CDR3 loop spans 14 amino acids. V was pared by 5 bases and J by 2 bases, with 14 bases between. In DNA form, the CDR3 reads TGCGCCAGCAGGACAGGGACTCCACCCTACGAGCAGTACTTC. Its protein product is CASRTGTPPYEQYF.

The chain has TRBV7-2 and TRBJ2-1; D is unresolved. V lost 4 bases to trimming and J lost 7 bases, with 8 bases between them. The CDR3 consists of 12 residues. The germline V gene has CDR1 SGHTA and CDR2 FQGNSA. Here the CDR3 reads CASSSYENEQFF. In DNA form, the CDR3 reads TGTGCCAGCAGCTCGTACGAGAATGAGCAGTTCTTC.

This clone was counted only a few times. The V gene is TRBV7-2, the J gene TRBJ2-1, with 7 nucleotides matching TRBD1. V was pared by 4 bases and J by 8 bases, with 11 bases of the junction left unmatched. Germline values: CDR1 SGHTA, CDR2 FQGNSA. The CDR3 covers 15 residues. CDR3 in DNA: TGTGCCAGCAGCTCGAGCCCGGACAGGCGCGATGAGCAGTTCTTC. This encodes CASSSSPDRRDEQFF. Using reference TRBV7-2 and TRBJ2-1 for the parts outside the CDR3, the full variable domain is GAGVSQSPSNKVTEKGKDVELRCDPISGHTALYWYRQSLGQGLEFLIYFQGNSAPDKSGLPSDRFSAERTGGSVSTLTIQRTQQEDSAVYLCASSSSPDRRDEQFFGPGTRLTVL.

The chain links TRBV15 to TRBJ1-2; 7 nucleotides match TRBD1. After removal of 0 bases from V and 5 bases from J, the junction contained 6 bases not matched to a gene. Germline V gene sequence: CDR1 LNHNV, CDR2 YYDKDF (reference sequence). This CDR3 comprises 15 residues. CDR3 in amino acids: CATSREAGGPYGYTF. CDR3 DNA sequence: TGTGCCACCAGCAGAGAGGCAGGGGGACCTTATGGCTACACCTTC.

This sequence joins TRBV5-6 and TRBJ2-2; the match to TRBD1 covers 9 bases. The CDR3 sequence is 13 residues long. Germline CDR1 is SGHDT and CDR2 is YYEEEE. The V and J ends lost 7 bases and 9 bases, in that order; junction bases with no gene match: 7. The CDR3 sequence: CASGWTGVRELFF. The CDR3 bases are TGTGCCAGCGGGTGGACAGGGGTCAGGGAGCTGTTTTTT.

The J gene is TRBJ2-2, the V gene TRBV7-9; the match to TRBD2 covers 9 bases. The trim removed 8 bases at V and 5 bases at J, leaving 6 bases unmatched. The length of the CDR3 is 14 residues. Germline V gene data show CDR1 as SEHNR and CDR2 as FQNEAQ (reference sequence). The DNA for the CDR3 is TGTGCCAGCTCAGCGGGAGGCGAAACCGGGGAGCTGTTTTTT. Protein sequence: CASSAGGETGELFF.

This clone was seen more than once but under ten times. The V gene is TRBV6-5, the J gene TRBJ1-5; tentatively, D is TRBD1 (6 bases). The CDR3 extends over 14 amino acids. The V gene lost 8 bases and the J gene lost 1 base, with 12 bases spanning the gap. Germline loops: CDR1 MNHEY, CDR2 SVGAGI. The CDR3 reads CASARGGSNQPQHF. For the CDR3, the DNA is TGTGCCAGCGCTAGGGGGGGAAGCAATCAGCCCCAGCATTTT.

This CDR3 is CASRRTRRSDEQYF. CDR3 DNA sequence: TGTGCCAGCAGACGGACTAGAAGAAGCGACGAGCAGTACTTC. V usage is TRBV6-5 and J usage is TRBJ2-7; 7 bases match TRBD2. The CDR3 runs to 14 residues. V shed 6 bases, J shed 5 bases, and the junction held 10 bases outside the gene matches. Germline V CDR1 and CDR2: MNHEY, SVGAGI.

As DNA, the CDR3 is TGCGCCAGCAGCCAGGGCGTGGGGAGCGGGAGCTACAATGAGCAGTTCTTC. Translated, it gives CASSQGVGSGSYNEQFF. The rearrangement joins TRBV5-1 to TRBJ2-1; 8 bases map to TRBD2. V trimming: 4 bases; J trimming: 3 bases; junction bases outside the gene matches: 12. The CDR3 contains 17 residues. Germline V gene data show CDR1 as SGHRS and CDR2 as YFSETQ.

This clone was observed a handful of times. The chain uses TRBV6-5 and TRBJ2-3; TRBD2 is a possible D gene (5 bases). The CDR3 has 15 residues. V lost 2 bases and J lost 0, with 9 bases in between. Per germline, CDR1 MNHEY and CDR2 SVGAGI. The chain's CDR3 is CASSYGRASTDTQYF. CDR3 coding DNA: TGTGCCAGCAGTTACGGGAGAGCTAGCACAGATACGCAGTATTTT.

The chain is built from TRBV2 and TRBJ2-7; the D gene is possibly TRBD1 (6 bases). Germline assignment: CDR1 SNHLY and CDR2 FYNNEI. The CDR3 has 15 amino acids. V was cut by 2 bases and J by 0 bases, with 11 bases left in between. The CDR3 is CASSEMGQISYEQYF. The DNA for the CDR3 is TGTGCCAGCAGTGAAATGGGACAAATCTCCTACGAGCAGTACTTC.

In nucleotides, the CDR3 is TGTGCCAGCTCTCCTGGGCGCGGGGCGGTACTGGAGCAGTACTTC. Protein product: CASSPGRGAVLEQYF. The V gene is TRBV18, the J gene TRBJ2-7, with D perhaps TRBD2 (6 bases). V was trimmed by 6 bases and J by 7 bases, leaving 22 bases between them. CDR1 is KGHSH, CDR2 LQKENI, per germline. The CDR3 contains 15 residues.

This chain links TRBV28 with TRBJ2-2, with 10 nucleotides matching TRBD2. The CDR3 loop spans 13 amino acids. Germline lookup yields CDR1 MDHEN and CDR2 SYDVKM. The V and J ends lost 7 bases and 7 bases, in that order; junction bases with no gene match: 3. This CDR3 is CASTASGSGELFF. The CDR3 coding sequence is TGTGCCAGCACGGCTAGCGGGAGCGGGGAGCTGTTTTTT.

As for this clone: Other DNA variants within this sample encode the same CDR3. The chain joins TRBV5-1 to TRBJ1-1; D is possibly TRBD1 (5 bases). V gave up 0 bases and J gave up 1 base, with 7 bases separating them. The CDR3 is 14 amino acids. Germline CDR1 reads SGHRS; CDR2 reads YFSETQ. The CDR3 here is CASSLEGANTEAFF. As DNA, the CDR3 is TGCGCCAGCAGCTTGGAAGGGGCGAACACTGAAGCTTTCTTT. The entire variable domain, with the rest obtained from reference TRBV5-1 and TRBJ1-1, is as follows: KAGVTQTPRYLIKTRGQQVTLSCSPISGHRSVSWYQQTPGQGLQFLFEYFSETQRNKGNFPGRFSGRQFSNSRSEMNVSTLELGDSALYLCASSLEGANTEAFFGQGTRLTVV.

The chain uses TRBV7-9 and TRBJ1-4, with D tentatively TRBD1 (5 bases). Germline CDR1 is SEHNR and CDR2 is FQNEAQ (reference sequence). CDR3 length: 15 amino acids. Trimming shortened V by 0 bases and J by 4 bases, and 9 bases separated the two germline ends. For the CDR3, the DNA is TGTGCCAGCAGCTTAGCGGGGCTGAATAATGAAAAACTGTTTTTT. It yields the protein CASSLAGLNNEKLFF.

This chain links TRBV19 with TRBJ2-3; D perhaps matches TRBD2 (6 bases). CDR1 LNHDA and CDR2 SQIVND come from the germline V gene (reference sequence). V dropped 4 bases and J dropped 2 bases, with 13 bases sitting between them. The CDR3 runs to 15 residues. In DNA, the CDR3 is TGTGCCAGTAGTAGAAATAGCGGTAACACAGATACGCAGTATTTT. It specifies CASSRNSGNTDTQYF.

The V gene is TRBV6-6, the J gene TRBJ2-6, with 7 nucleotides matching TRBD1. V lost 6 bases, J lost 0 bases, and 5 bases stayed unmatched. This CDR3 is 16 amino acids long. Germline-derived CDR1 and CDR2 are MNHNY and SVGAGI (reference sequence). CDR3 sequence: CASRRTGDSGANVLTF. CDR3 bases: TGTGCCAGCAGAAGAACAGGGGACTCTGGGGCCAACGTCCTGACTTTC.

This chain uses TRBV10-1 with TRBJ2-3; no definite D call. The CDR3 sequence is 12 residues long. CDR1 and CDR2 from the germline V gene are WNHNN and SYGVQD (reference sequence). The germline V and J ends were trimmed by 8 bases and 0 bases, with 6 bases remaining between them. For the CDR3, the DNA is TGCGCCAGCTCTCCTAGCACAGATACGCAGTATTTT. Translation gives CASSPSTDTQYF.

This chain's CDR3 is CASTDSNSYEQYF. CDR3 nucleotides: TGTGCCAGCACGGACAGCAATTCCTACGAGCAGTACTTC. V usage is TRBV7-9 and J usage is TRBJ2-7; weak D call: TRBD1 (6 bases). Trimming took off 7 bases at V and 1 base at J, with 11 bases between the two ends. Germline V gives CDR1 SEHNR, CDR2 FQNEAQ (reference sequence). There are 13 residues in the CDR3.

CDR3 DNA sequence: TGTGCCAGCAGTGACAGGACAGGGGAGAAGCAGTACTTC. Residues: CASSDRTGEKQYF. The gene calls are TRBV6-1 and TRBJ2-7, with TRBD1 matching over 9 bases. Unmatched junction bases numbered 5, after V lost 3 bases and J lost 8 bases. Germline V gene data show CDR1 as MNHNS and CDR2 as SASEGT. The CDR3 is made up of 13 amino acids.

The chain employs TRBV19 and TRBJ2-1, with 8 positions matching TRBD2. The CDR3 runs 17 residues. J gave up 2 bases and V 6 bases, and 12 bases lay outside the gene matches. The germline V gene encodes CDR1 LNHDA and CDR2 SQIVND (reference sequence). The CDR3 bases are TGTGCCAGTAGGGATGGGTCAGCGGGAGCTACCTACAATGAGCAGTTCTTC. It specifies CASRDGSAGATYNEQFF.

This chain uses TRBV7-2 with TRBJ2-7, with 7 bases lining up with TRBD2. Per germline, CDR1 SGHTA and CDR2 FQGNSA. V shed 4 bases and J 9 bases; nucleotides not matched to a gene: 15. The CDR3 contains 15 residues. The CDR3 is CASSSRGSTPLGQYF. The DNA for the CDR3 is TGTGCCAGCAGCTCCCGCGGGAGTACCCCCTTAGGGCAGTACTTC.

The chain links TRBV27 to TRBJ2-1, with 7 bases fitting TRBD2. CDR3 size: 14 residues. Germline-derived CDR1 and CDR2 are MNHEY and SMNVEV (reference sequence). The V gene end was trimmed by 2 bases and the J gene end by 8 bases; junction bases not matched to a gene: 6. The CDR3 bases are TGTGCCAGCAGTTTACGGGAGGAACGCCATGAGCAGTTCTTC. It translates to CASSLREERHEQFF.

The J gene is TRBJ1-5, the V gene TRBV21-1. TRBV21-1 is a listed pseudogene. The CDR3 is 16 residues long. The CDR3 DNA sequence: TGTGCCAGCAGCAACGTGCCGGGGGGATGCAATCAGCCCCAGCATTTT. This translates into CASSNVPGGCNQPQHF.

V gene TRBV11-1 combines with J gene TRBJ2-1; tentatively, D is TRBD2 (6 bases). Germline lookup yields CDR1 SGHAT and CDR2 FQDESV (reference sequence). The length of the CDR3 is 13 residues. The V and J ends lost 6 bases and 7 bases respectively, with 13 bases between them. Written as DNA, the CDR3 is TGTGCCAGCAGGGTCAGCCGGGGGAATGAGCAGTTCTTC. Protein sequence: CASRVSRGNEQFF.

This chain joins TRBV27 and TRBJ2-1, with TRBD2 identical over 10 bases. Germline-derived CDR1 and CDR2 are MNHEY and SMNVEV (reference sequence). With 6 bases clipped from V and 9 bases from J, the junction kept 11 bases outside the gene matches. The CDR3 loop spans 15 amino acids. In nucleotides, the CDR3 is TGTGCCAGCAGAGAGATGACTAGCGGGTTTGTTGAGCAGTTCTTC. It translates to CASREMTSGFVEQFF.